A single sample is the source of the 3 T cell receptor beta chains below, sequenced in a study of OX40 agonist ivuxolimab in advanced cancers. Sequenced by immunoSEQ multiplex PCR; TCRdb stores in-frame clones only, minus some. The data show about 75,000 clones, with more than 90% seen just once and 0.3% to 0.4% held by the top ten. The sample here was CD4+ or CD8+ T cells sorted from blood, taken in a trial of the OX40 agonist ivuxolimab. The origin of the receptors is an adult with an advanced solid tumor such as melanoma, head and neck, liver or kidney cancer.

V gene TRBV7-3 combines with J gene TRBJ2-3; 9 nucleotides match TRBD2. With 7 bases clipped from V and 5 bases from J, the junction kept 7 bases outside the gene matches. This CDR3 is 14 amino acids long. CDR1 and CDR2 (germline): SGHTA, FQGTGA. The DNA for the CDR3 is TGTGCCAGCAAAATAGCGGGGGTCGGAGATACGCAGTATTTT. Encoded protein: CASKIAGVGDTQYF.

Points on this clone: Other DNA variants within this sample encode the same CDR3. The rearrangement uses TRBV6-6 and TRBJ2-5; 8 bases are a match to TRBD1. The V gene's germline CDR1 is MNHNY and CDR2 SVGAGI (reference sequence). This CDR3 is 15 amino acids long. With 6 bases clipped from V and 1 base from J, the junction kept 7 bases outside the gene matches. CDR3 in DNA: TGTGCCAGCAGACTCGCCGACAGGGGCCAAGAGACCCAGTACTTC. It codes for CASRLADRGQETQYF.

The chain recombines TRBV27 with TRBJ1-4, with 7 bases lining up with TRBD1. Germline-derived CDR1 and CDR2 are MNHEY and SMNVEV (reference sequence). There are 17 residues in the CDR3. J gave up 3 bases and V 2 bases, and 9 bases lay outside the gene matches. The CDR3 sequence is CASSLLSGGKSNEKLFF. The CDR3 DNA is TGTGCCAGCAGTTTACTTTCAGGGGGGAAATCTAATGAAAAACTGTTTTTT. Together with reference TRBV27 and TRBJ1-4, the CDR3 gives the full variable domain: EAQVTQNPRYLITVTGKKLTVTCSQNMNHEYMSWYRQDPGLGLRQIYYSMNVEVTDKGDVPEGYKVSRKEKRNFPLILESPSPNQTSLYFCASSLLSGGKSNEKLFFGSGTQLSVL.